Reported below is one TCR beta chain. The antigen remains unidentified. TCRdb's copy holds only in-frame clones and misses some; the assay was immunoSEQ multiplex PCR. The sample has around 100,000 clones, under 95% seen once. The sample comes from a study of graft-versus-host responses after intestinal transplantation. Overall study context: All recipients got anti-thymocyte globulin induction, then tacrolimus and steroids for approximately 3 years.

CDR1 is SGHRS and CDR2 is YFSETQ in the germline V gene. The CDR3 length is 12 residues. Trimming cost V 3 bases and J 7 bases, with 11 bases left between them. Study-wide results and caveats: Within the allografts of patients who had graft-donor T cell macrochimerism, graft-versus-host to host-versus-graft clonal ratios were high. GvH clones occurred in recipient marrow; some first appeared in ileum or blood. Peak GvH clone levels in circulation were associated with early post-transplant HvG declines.

This chain links TRBV5-1 with TRBJ2-7; D may be TRBD2 (6 bases). This TCR came from a human donor who received an intestinal transplant. This specimen was unstimulated CD8+ T cells sorted from spleen or lymph node cells, taken before intestinal transplant. The CDR3 nucleotides read TGCGCCAGCAGCTCAGGAGGGTGGGAGCAGTACTTC. This gives the protein CASSSGGWEQYF.